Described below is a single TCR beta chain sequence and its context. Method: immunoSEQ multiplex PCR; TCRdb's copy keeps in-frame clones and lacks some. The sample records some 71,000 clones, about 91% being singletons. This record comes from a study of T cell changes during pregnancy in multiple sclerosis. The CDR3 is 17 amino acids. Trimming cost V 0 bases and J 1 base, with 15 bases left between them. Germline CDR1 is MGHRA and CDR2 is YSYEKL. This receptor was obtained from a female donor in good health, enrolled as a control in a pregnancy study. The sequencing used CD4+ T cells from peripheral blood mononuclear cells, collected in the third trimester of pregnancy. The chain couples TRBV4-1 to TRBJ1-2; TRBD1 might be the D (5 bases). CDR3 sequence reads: CASSQEGGQGRNYGYTF. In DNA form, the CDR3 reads TGCGCCAGCAGCCAAGAAGGAGGGCAGGGACGTAACTATGGCTACACCTTC.